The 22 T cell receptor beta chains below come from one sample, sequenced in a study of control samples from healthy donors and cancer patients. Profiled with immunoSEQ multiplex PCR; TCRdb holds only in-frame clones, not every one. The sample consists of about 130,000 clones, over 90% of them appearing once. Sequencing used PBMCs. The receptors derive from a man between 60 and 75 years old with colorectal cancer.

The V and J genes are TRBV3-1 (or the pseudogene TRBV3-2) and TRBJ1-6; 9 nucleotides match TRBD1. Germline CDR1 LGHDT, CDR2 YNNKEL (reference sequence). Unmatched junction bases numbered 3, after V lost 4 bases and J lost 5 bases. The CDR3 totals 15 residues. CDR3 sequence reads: CASSRGTGNNSPLHF. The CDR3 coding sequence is TGTGCCAGCAGCCGAGGGACAGGGAATAATTCACCCCTCCACTTT.

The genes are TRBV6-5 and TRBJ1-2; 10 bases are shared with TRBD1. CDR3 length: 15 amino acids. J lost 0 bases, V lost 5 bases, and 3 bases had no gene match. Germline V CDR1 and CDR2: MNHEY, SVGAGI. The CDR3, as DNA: TGTGCCAGCAGTCGGGACAGGGGAGCTAACTATGGCTACACCTTC. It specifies CASSRDRGANYGYTF.

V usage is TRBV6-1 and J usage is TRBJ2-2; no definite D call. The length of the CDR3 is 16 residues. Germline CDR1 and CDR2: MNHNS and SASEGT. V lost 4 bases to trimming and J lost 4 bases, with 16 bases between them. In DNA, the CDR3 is TGTGCCAGCAGTGTCATTACGTCAGGTGGCACCGGGGAGCTGTTTTTT. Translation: CASSVITSGGTGELFF.

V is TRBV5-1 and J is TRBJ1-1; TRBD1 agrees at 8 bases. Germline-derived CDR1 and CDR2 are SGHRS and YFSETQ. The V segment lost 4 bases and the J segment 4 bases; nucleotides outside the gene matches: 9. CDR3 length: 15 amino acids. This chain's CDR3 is CASSGGQGKGTEAFF. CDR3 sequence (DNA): TGCGCCAGCAGCGGAGGACAGGGCAAGGGCACTGAAGCTTTCTTT.

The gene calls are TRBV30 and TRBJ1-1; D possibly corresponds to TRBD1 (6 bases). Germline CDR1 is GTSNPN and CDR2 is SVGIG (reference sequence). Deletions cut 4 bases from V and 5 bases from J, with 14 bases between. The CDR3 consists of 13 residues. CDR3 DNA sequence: TGTGCCTGGACCCAAGGGGGGAGTACTGAAGCTTTCTTT. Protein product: CAWTQGGSTEAFF.

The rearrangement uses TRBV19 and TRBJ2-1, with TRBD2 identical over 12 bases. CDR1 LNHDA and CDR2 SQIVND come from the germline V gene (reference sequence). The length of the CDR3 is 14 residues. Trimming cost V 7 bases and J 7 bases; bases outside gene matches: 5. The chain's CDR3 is CASKPSGGGNEQFF. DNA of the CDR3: TGTGCCAGTAAACCTAGCGGGGGGGGAAATGAGCAGTTCTTC.

The CDR3 spells CASSSQVGNQPQHF. The CDR3 region has the DNA TGTGCCAGCAGTTCCCAGGTTGGCAATCAGCCCCAGCATTTT. The J gene is TRBJ1-5, the V gene TRBV6-5, with D uncertain. Trimming shortened V by 4 bases and J by 2 bases, and 9 bases separated the two germline ends. The CDR3 covers 14 residues. Germline-derived CDR1 and CDR2 are MNHEY and SVGAGI.

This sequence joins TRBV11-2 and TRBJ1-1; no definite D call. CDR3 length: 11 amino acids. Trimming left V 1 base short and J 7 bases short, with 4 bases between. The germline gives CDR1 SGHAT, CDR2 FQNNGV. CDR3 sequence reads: CASSLGSEAFF. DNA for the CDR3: TGTGCCAGCAGCTTAGGCAGTGAAGCTTTCTTT.

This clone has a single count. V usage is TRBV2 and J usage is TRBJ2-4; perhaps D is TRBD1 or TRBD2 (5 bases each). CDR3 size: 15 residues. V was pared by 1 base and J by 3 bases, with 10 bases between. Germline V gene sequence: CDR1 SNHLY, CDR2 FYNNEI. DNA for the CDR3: TGTGCCAGCAGTGAAGGTGGGGGTTTCAAAAACATTCAGTACTTC. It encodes CASSEGGGFKNIQYF.

The chain's CDR3 is CASSRTVNTEAFF. CDR3 in DNA: TGTGCCAGCAGTCGGACGGTGAACACTGAAGCTTTCTTT. The genes are TRBV6-5 and TRBJ1-1; D gene unclear. Trimming removed 5 bases at V and 0 bases at J, with 7 bases between. The length of the CDR3 is 13 residues. In germline, CDR1 is MNHEY, CDR2 SVGAGI.

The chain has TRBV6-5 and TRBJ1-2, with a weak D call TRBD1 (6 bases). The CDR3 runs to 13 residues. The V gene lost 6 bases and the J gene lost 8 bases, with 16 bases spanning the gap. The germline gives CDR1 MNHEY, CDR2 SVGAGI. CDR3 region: CASRPGTPRGYTF. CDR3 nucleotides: TGTGCCAGCAGGCCGGGGACACCACGCGGCTACACCTTC.

The CDR3: CASSPGLAGGTTDTQYF. In DNA, the CDR3 is TGTGCCAGCAGCCCTGGACTAGCGGGGGGGACCACAGATACGCAGTATTTT. The genes are TRBV5-4 and TRBJ2-3; 15 bases are shared with TRBD2. In germline, CDR1 is SGHNT, CDR2 YYREEE (reference sequence). This CDR3 comprises 17 residues. J was trimmed by 2 bases and V by 4 bases; bases with no gene match: 5.

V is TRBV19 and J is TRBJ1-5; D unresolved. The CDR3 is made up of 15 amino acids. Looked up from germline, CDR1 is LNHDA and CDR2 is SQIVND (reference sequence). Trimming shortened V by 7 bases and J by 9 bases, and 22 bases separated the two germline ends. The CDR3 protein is CASKKGFEAGGPQHF. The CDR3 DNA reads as TGTGCCAGTAAAAAAGGGTTCGAGGCGGGAGGGCCCCAGCATTTT.

The CDR3 loop reads CASRTGAGTEAFF. The DNA of the CDR3 is TGTGCCAGTCGGACGGGAGCGGGCACTGAAGCTTTCTTT. The chain has TRBV27 and TRBJ1-1; no definite D call. V shed 9 bases and J shed 4 bases, with 15 bases lying between them. CDR3 length: 13 amino acids. From germline, CDR1 is MNHEY and CDR2 SMNVEV (reference sequence).

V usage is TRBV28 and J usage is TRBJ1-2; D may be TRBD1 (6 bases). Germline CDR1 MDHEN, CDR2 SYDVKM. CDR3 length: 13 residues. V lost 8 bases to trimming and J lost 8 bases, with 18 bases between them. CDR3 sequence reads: CASYKGAGEGYTF. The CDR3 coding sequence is TGTGCCAGCTACAAGGGAGCAGGGGAGGGCTACACCTTC.

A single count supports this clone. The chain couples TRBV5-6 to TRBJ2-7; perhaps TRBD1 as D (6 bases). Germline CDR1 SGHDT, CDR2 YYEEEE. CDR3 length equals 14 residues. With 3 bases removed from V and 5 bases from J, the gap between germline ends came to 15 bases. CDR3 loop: CASSSTQGWDEQYF. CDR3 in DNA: TGTGCCAGCAGCTCAACACAGGGTTGGGACGAGCAGTACTTC.

The CDR3 DNA is TGTGCCATCTCCTGGGCGGAGAACACTGAAGCTTTCTTT. Amino acid sequence: CAISWAENTEAFF. V is TRBV6-5 and J is TRBJ1-1; D unclear. The germline V gene has CDR1 MNHEY and CDR2 SVGAGI. The germline V and J ends were trimmed by 10 bases and 1 base, with 13 bases remaining between them. There are 13 residues in the CDR3.

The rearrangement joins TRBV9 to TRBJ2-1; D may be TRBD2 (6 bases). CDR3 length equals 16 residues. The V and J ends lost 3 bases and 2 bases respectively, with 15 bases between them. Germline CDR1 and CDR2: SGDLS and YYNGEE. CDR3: CASSGGVGGTYNEQFF. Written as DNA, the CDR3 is TGTGCCAGCAGCGGTGGTGTGGGGGGAACCTACAATGAGCAGTTCTTC. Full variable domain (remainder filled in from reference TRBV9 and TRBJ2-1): DSGVTQTPKHLITATGQRVTLRCSPRSGDLSVYWYQQSLDQGLQFLIQYYNGEERAKGNILERFSAQQFPDLHSELNLSSLELGDSALYFCASSGGVGGTYNEQFFGPGTRLTVL.

DNA of the CDR3: TGTGCCAGCAGTTACGGCTTGGTCTCCTACAATGAGCAGTTCTTC. Its translation is CASSYGLVSYNEQFF. The chain carries TRBV6-2 or TRBV6-3 and TRBJ2-1; D unresolved. Germline V gene lookup returns CDR1 MNHEY and CDR2 SVGEGT. The CDR3 is 15 residues long. V dropped 2 bases and J dropped 0 bases, with 8 bases sitting between them.

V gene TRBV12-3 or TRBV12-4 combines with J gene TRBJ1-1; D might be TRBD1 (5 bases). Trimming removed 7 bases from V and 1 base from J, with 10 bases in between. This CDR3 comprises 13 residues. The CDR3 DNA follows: TGTGCCAGCAACCGAGGACAGAACACTGAAGCTTTCTTT. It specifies CASNRGQNTEAFF.

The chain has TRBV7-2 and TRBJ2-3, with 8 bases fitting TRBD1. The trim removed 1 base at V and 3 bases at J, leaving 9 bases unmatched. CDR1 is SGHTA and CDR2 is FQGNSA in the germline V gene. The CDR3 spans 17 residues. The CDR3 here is CASSLVGQGAPTDTQYF. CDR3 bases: TGTGCCAGCAGCTTAGTCGGCCAGGGGGCGCCGACAGATACGCAGTATTTT.

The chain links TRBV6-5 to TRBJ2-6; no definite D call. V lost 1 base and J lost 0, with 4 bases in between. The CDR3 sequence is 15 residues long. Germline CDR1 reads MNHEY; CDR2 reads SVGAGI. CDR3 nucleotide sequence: TGTGCCAGCAGTTACTTAAGCTCTGGGGCCAACGTCCTGACTTTC. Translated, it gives CASSYLSSGANVLTF.